This T cell receptor (beta chain) is drawn from a study of blood T cell repertoires in COVID-19. Study information: Samples representing acute and convalescent COVID-19 were sourced from the United States, Italy and Spain. PBMCs, B-cell-depleted T cells, or T cells were the source of the cDNA or gDNA that made up the material.

Original data processing: Reference gene primer amplification gave nucleated cell count estimates. The assay was immunoSEQ multiplex PCR, and TCRdb's table has in-frame clones only and misses some. V and J calls and clone size are those listed in that table; D and trimming were worked out from the DNA. The table records hundreds of thousands of clones, around 87% of them present only once. This clone came up a few times. Germline V gene sequence: CDR1 KGHDR, CDR2 SFDVKD. Trimming shortened V by 7 bases and J by 3 bases, and 21 bases separated the two germline ends. The CDR3 is 17 amino acids. The material sequenced was peripheral blood. This receptor was obtained from a man in his 70s with acute or convalescent COVID-19. The chain is built from TRBV24-1 and TRBJ1-3, with D perhaps matching TRBD1 (5 bases). This CDR3 is CATRGNPLRQYGNTIYF. Here the CDR3 DNA reads TGTGCCACCAGAGGAAATCCCCTTCGACAGTATGGAAACACCATATATTTT.